This TCR beta chain was recorded in a study of sequential checkpoint blockade in melanoma. The wider study: Each arm's sequence ended with maintenance nivolumab.

Treatment indicated: randomized to nivolumab then ipilimumab (arm A) or the reverse (arm B). Live CD3+CD8+ CD19− CD56− cells were sorted from PBMCs. This clone showed up just a few times. Sequencing used immunoSEQ multiplex PCR; TCRdb keeps in-frame clones, though not all of them. Of 23,000 or so clones in the sample, about two thirds were seen once. Trimming pared 0 bases from V and 6 bases from J, leaving 15 bases between. Germline assignment: CDR1 MGHRA and CDR2 YSYEKL. This CDR3 comprises 15 residues. The sequence derives from a human donor with melanoma. Sequences were derived from CD8+ T cells sorted from blood (inferred from file names), sampled from a patient given nivolumab and ipilimumab in sequence. The chain has TRBV4-1 and TRBJ2-7; D gene uncertain. The CDR3 is CASSQDPGSFSEQYF. The CDR3 bases are TGCGCCAGCAGCCAAGACCCCGGTAGTTTTTCCGAGCAGTACTTC.